These 22 T cell receptor beta chains were sequenced from one sample in a study of Ad26.COV2.S vaccination and SARS-CoV-2 variants. Noted treatment: about 20 received Ad26.COV2.S at low or high dose, single or two shots; roughly 5 received placebo; per-sample allocation not given. At day 63 after the first vaccine or placebo injection, samples were drawn. TCRdb keeps only in-frame clones here, not all; method: immunoSEQ multiplex PCR. Seen here are hundreds of thousands of clones, around 87% observed once, and the top ten hold about 3%. The starting material was peripheral blood, obtained in a trial of Ad26.COV2.S vaccine versus placebo. These TCRs come from a person between 18 and 60 years old who received the Ad26.COV2.S COVID-19 vaccine or a placebo.

This chain uses TRBV18 with TRBJ1-3; possibly TRBD1 for D (6 bases). CDR1 and CDR2 (germline): KGHSH, LQKENI. CDR3 length: 17 amino acids. V dropped 6 bases and J dropped 4 bases, with 22 bases sitting between them. CDR3 nucleotides: TGTGCCAGCTCCCCCCGATCGGGGGGGCAGTCGGGAAACACCATATATTTT. It encodes CASSPRSGGQSGNTIYF.

The chain links TRBV4-3 to TRBJ1-2; TRBD1 matches 9 bases. The CDR3 spans 14 residues. Germline V gene lookup returns CDR1 LGHNA and CDR2 YSLEER. The trim removed 4 bases at V and 4 bases at J, leaving 4 bases unmatched. CDR3 bases: TGCGCCAGCAGCCCCGGACAGGGGAGCTATGGCTACACCTTC. Its protein is CASSPGQGSYGYTF.

The chain is built from TRBV20-1 and TRBJ1-2; D unclear. V lost 3 bases to trimming and J lost 4 bases, with 15 bases between them. The CDR3 is 14 residues long. Germline CDR1 is DFQATT and CDR2 is SNEGSKA (reference sequence). The CDR3 DNA reads as TGCAGTGCTAGTGCAGTCCCCTGGAGCTATGGCTACACCTTC. As protein: CSASAVPWSYGYTF.

This clone appeared a few times. The J gene is TRBJ2-2, the V gene TRBV10-1; tentatively, D is TRBD1 (5 bases). The CDR3 is made up of 13 amino acids. Trimming took 3 bases from V and 6 from J, leaving 8 bases between them. CDR1 is WNHNN and CDR2 is SYGVQD in the germline V gene (reference sequence). The CDR3 DNA reads TGCGCCAGCAGTGAAAGGGGCGCCGGGGAGCTGTTTTTT. As protein: CASSERGAGELFF.

The chain links TRBV6-5 to TRBJ2-5; tentatively, D is TRBD1 or TRBD2 (5 bases each). V lost 0 bases and J lost 2, with 13 bases in between. Germline V gives CDR1 MNHEY, CDR2 SVGAGI. The CDR3 contains 16 residues. Here the CDR3 reads CASSYSRGPKQETQYF. In DNA, the CDR3 is TGTGCCAGCAGTTACTCGAGGGGACCCAAACAAGAGACCCAGTACTTC.

This chain uses TRBV6-5 with TRBJ2-1, with 8 bases fitting TRBD2. This CDR3 comprises 15 residues. CDR1 and CDR2 from the germline V gene are MNHEY and SVGAGI. V shed 4 bases and J 4 bases; nucleotides not matched to a gene: 6. CDR3 in amino acids: CASSLTSGGYNEQFF. The CDR3 region has the DNA TGTGCCAGCAGTTTAACTAGCGGAGGTTACAATGAGCAGTTCTTC.

The gene calls are TRBV12-3 or TRBV12-4 and TRBJ1-2; D remains unclear. Trimming took 3 bases from V and 2 from J, leaving 4 bases between them. The CDR3 has 12 amino acids. Here the CDR3 DNA reads TGTGCCAGCAGTTTGAACAACTATGGCTACACCTTC. Its protein product is CASSLNNYGYTF.

The V and J genes are TRBV19 and TRBJ1-2; D may be TRBD1 (6 bases). Germline lookup yields CDR1 LNHDA and CDR2 SQIVND (reference sequence). The CDR3 contains 13 residues. V lost 6 bases to trimming and J lost 0 bases, with 8 bases between them. DNA of the CDR3: TGTGCCAGTAGCTGGACAGCTAACTATGGCTACACCTTC. Its translation is CASSWTANYGYTF.

The chain has TRBV9 and TRBJ2-7, with D tentatively TRBD1 (5 bases). This CDR3 contains 14 residues. V was clipped by 0 bases and J by 2 bases, with 9 bases between them. The germline V gene encodes CDR1 SGDLS and CDR2 YYNGEE. The CDR3 bases are TGTGCCAGCAGCGTAGTGGACAACACCTACGAGCAGTACTTC. This sequence encodes CASSVVDNTYEQYF.

The chain links TRBV6-5 to TRBJ1-4, with TRBD1 matching over 8 bases. Germline V CDR1 and CDR2: MNHEY, SVGAGI. The CDR3 is 13 residues long. With 7 bases clipped from V and 11 bases from J, the junction kept 9 bases outside the gene matches. The CDR3 nucleotides read TGTGCCAGCACTCTCGGACAGGGCGACAAACTGTTTTTT. Amino acids: CASTLGQGDKLFF.

This clone was seen once. This chain links TRBV14 with TRBJ2-6; 7 positions agree with TRBD1. CDR3 size: 18 residues. Germline loops: CDR1 SGHDN, CDR2 FVKESK. V lost 5 bases, J lost 0 bases, and 10 bases stayed unmatched. CDR3: CASSYRDRGVSGANVLTF. The CDR3 DNA reads TGTGCCAGCAGCTACCGGGACAGAGGCGTCTCTGGGGCCAACGTCCTGACTTTC.

The chain combines TRBV7-3 with TRBJ2-3; D may correspond to TRBD1 or TRBD2 (5 bases each). Deletions cut 5 bases from V and 0 bases from J, with 9 bases between. Germline CDR1 is SGHTA and CDR2 is FQGTGA. The CDR3 runs to 14 residues. The CDR3 loop reads CASSTGASTDTQYF. The CDR3 DNA is TGTGCCAGCAGCACCGGGGCGAGCACAGATACGCAGTATTTT. The full variable domain, in which reference TRBV7-3 and TRBJ2-3 provide the parts outside the CDR3, is GAGVSQTPSNKVTEKGKYVELRCDPISGHTALYWYRQSLGQGPEFLIYFQGTGAADDSGLPNDRFFAVRPEGSVSTLKIQRTERGDSAVYLCASSTGASTDTQYFGPGTRLTVL.

The genes are TRBV5-1 and TRBJ2-4; D is uncertain. The V end lost 1 base, the J end lost 4 bases, and 12 bases lay between the germline ends. CDR1 is SGHRS, CDR2 YFSETQ, per germline. CDR3 length equals 15 residues. In nucleotides, the CDR3 is TGCGCCAGCAGCTTGTTCCCGGACGGGAAAAACATTCAGTACTTC. Translated: CASSLFPDGKNIQYF. Full variable domain (rest looked up from reference TRBV5-1 and TRBJ2-4): KAGVTQTPRYLIKTRGQQVTLSCSPISGHRSVSWYQQTPGQGLQFLFEYFSETQRNKGNFPGRFSGRQFSNSRSEMNVSTLELGDSALYLCASSLFPDGKNIQYFGAGTRLSVL.

This sequence joins TRBV2 and TRBJ1-1; no firm D call. The CDR3 covers 11 residues. The V end was cut by 7 bases, the J end by 1 base, with 4 bases between. Germline CDR1 is SNHLY and CDR2 is FYNNEI. CDR3: CASMENTEAFF. The CDR3 DNA is TGTGCCAGCATGGAGAACACTGAAGCTTTCTTT. Based on the CDR3 plus reference TRBV2 and TRBJ1-1, the full variable domain is EPEVTQTPSHQVTQMGQEVILRCVPISNHLYFYWYRQILGQKVEFLVSFYNNEISEKSEIFDDQFSVERPDGSNFTLKIRSTKLEDSAMYFCASMENTEAFFGQGTRLTVV.

The chain uses TRBV19 and TRBJ1-6; 7 nucleotides match TRBD1. Unmatched junction bases numbered 4, after V lost 6 bases and J lost 5 bases. Per the germline V gene, CDR1 is LNHDA and CDR2 is SQIVND (reference sequence). The CDR3 loop spans 14 amino acids. The CDR3 DNA reads as TGTGCCAGTAGAACCGGGACAGATAATTCACCCCTCCACTTT. Translated, it gives CASRTGTDNSPLHF.

The chain links TRBV6-5 to TRBJ1-3, with D hard to call. Germline V gene lookup returns CDR1 MNHEY and CDR2 SVGAGI. CDR3 length: 15 residues. Trimming left V 7 bases short and J 0 bases short, with 13 bases between. The chain's CDR3 is CASTLQPSSGNTIYF. The CDR3 DNA is TGTGCCAGCACCTTACAACCTAGCTCTGGAAACACCATATATTTT.

V and J are TRBV7-9 and TRBJ2-5; D uncertain. The CDR3 sequence is 14 residues long. V was trimmed by 5 bases and J by 4 bases, leaving 14 bases between them. Germline lookup yields CDR1 SEHNR and CDR2 FQNEAQ (reference sequence). The CDR3: CASSLPPLGETQYF. The CDR3 DNA reads as TGTGCCAGCAGCCTACCTCCGCTTGGAGAGACCCAGTACTTC.

The gene calls are TRBV4-1 and TRBJ1-1; the D is unclear. The V and J ends lost 4 bases and 1 base respectively, with 13 bases between them. From germline, CDR1 is MGHRA and CDR2 YSYEKL. There are 15 residues in the CDR3. The CDR3 sequence: CASSLSHGSNTEAFF. In DNA, the CDR3 is TGCGCCAGCAGCCTAAGTCACGGTTCGAACACTGAAGCTTTCTTT.

V gene TRBV7-6 combines with J gene TRBJ2-5; 8 bases fit TRBD2. This CDR3 has 17 residues. Germline assignment: CDR1 SGHVS and CDR2 FNYEAQ. J lost 1 base, V lost 1 base, and 8 bases had no gene match. The CDR3 coding sequence is TGTGCCAGCAGCTTAGTCCTTGCGGGGGGTACCCAAGAGACCCAGTACTTC. It translates to CASSLVLAGGTQETQYF.

The rearrangement joins TRBV6-1 to TRBJ2-5; 8 bases align to TRBD2. Germline V gene lookup returns CDR1 MNHNS and CDR2 SASEGT. The CDR3 covers 15 residues. J was trimmed by 3 bases and V by 3 bases; bases with no gene match: 6. The CDR3 nucleotides are TGTGCCAGCAGTGACATCTCGGGACTAGAAGAGACCCAGTACTTC. It yields the protein CASSDISGLEETQYF.

The chain has TRBV19 and TRBJ2-2; perhaps TRBD1 as D (5 bases). V lost 3 bases and J lost 6, with 20 bases in between. Germline-derived CDR1 and CDR2 are LNHDA and SQIVND (reference sequence). There are 17 residues in the CDR3. CDR3 amino acids: CASSIDSVGAWAGELFF. CDR3 DNA sequence: TGTGCCAGTAGTATCGACAGCGTAGGGGCTTGGGCCGGGGAGCTGTTTTTT.

This clone was picked up a small number of times. The chain carries TRBV5-4 and TRBJ1-2; possibly TRBD1 for D (5 bases). Looked up from germline, CDR1 is SGHNT and CDR2 is YYREEE (reference sequence). Trimming shortened V by 2 bases and J by 7 bases, and 9 bases separated the two germline ends. The CDR3 covers 12 residues. CDR3 nucleotide sequence: TGTGCCAGCAGCTTTGGGACGGTTGGCTACACCTTC. Its protein product is CASSFGTVGYTF.